This note documents a single TCR beta chain sequence. The target antigen is unknown. The data originate from a study of cytotoxic CD8 clonotypes in ibrutinib-treated CLL. Study details: Productive templates per sample averaged 255,043; productive rearrangements, 94,082. General study results and limits: A rise in clonality was seen at ibrutinib response, and a fall back toward baseline was seen at progression.

Data came from immunoSEQ multiplex PCR; TCRdb stores just in-frame clones and leaves some out. Of 160,000 or so clones in the sample, over 65% were seen once. Germline CDR1 SGHTA, CDR2 FQGNSA. V shed 6 bases and J shed 6 bases, with 12 bases lying between them. The CDR3 is made up of 13 amino acids. This sequence originates from a human donor with chronic lymphocytic leukemia. This chain connects TRBV7-2 to TRBJ2-1; no firm D call. The sequencing here drew on PBMCs, taken after 12 months of ibrutinib treatment. DNA for the CDR3: TGTGCCAGCAGTCCCCCCCTAGGCAATGAGCAGTTCTTC. It encodes CASSPPLGNEQFF.